The 25 T cell receptor beta chains reported below all come from one sample, sequenced in a study of blood T cell repertoires in COVID-19. The data were produced by immunoSEQ multiplex PCR, yet TCRdb's version contains in-frame clones alone and is incomplete. Among about 49,000 clones listed, 81% were seen once. Sequencing was carried out using peripheral blood. The receptors were sampled from a woman of 80 years or more with COVID-19, enrolled during active disease.

This chain uses TRBV7-9 with TRBJ1-2, with D unresolved. Trimming pared 5 bases from V and 4 bases from J, leaving 14 bases between. Germline V CDR1 and CDR2: SEHNR, FQNEAQ (reference sequence). The CDR3 spans 14 residues. The CDR3 DNA reads TGTGCCAGCAGCCAAAGGCAGGCCCCCTATGGCTACACCTTC. Amino acids: CASSQRQAPYGYTF.

The chain uses TRBV3-1 (or the pseudogene TRBV3-2) and TRBJ2-1; 7 nucleotides line up with TRBD2. The CDR3 totals 15 residues. V was pared by 5 bases and J by 3 bases, with 7 bases of the junction left unmatched. From germline, CDR1 is LGHDT and CDR2 YNNKEL (reference sequence). As DNA, the CDR3 is TGTGCCAGCAGCTCTCTAGCGGCCTACTACAATGAGCAGTTCTTC. Translation: CASSSLAAYYNEQFF.

V and J are TRBV27 and TRBJ2-1, with 10 bases that match TRBD2. The CDR3 extends over 16 amino acids. CDR1 and CDR2 (germline): MNHEY, SMNVEV (reference sequence). Unmatched junction bases numbered 5, after V lost 5 bases and J lost 1 base. The CDR3 bases are TGTGCCAGCAGTCTCCGGACTAGCGGATCCTACAATGAGCAGTTCTTC. Translated: CASSLRTSGSYNEQFF.

The V gene is TRBV29-1, the J gene TRBJ2-1; possible D gene TRBD1, 6 bases. There are 12 residues in the CDR3. In germline, CDR1 is SQVTM, CDR2 ANQGSEA. The CDR3 here is CSTTGSGNEQFF. CDR3 nucleotide sequence: TGCAGTACCACAGGGTCGGGCAATGAGCAGTTCTTC.

CDR3 protein: CASSLGLGSDTQYF. CDR3 in DNA: TGTGCCAGCAGCCTTGGACTGGGCTCAGATACGCAGTATTTT. The rearrangement links TRBV11-2 to TRBJ2-3; D may be TRBD2 (5 bases). This CDR3 comprises 14 residues. The ends were cut back, 5 bases at V and 4 bases at J, with 13 bases in the middle. Germline V gene lookup returns CDR1 SGHAT and CDR2 FQNNGV.

The rearrangement joins TRBV9 to TRBJ2-1, with 10 bases aligning to TRBD2. Germline loops: CDR1 SGDLS, CDR2 YYNGEE. CDR3 length: 18 residues. V shed 2 bases, J shed 5 bases, and the junction held 13 bases outside the gene matches. CDR3 residues: CASSVSLAAGGGHNEQFF. In DNA, the CDR3 is TGTGCCAGCAGCGTGTCCCTTGCAGCGGGAGGGGGCCACAATGAGCAGTTCTTC.

Only one count was recorded for this clone. CDR3 sequence: CASSSAGSPSDNNFYEQYF. Written as DNA, the CDR3 is TGCGCCAGCAGCTCCGCGGGGTCTCCGTCCGACAACAATTTTTACGAGCAGTACTTC. The V and J genes are TRBV5-1 and TRBJ2-7, with a possible D match to TRBD2 (6 bases). CDR3 size: 19 residues. V was trimmed by 3 bases and J by 4 bases, leaving 29 bases between them. The germline V gene has CDR1 SGHRS and CDR2 YFSETQ.

The CDR3 bases are TGTGCCAGCAGCCATCCGGGAGATAGGGGGACCCAGTACTTC. Translation: CASSHPGDRGTQYF. V is TRBV3-1 (or the pseudogene TRBV3-2) and J is TRBJ2-5, with a tentative D call TRBD2 (6 bases). This CDR3 contains 14 residues. The ends were cut back, 3 bases at V and 7 bases at J, with 15 bases in the middle. Germline V gene lookup returns CDR1 LGHDT and CDR2 YNNKEL (reference sequence).

This clone was observed a few times. The chain's CDR3 is CASSSGLAVYNEQFF. The CDR3 nucleotides read TGTGCCAGCAGCTCTGGACTAGCGGTCTACAATGAGCAGTTCTTC. The J gene is TRBJ2-1, the V gene TRBV11-2; 10 bases fit TRBD2. Germline loops: CDR1 SGHAT, CDR2 FQNNGV. This CDR3 is 15 amino acids long. With V trimmed by 4 bases and J by 3 bases, 3 bases remained unmatched.

This rearrangement joins TRBV6-5 to TRBJ2-1; 10 bases agree with TRBD2. The CDR3 extends over 14 amino acids. Germline lookup yields CDR1 MNHEY and CDR2 SVGAGI. With V trimmed by 10 bases and J by 8 bases, 11 bases remained unmatched. The CDR3 is CAIRAAGGPDEQFF. CDR3 coding DNA: TGTGCCATCCGAGCAGCGGGAGGGCCGGATGAGCAGTTCTTC.

The V gene is TRBV5-1, the J gene TRBJ1-1, with D perhaps matching TRBD1 (5 bases). The CDR3 sequence is 12 residues long. Per germline, CDR1 SGHRS and CDR2 YFSETQ. The V gene lost 4 bases and the J gene lost 3 bases, with 7 bases spanning the gap. For the CDR3, the DNA is TGCGCCAGCAGCACACAGGACACTGAAGCTTTCTTT. It encodes CASSTQDTEAFF.

The CDR3 DNA sequence: TGCGCCAGCAGCCCCAGCGGCCCCGGAGATACGCAGTATTTT. Amino acid sequence: CASSPSGPGDTQYF. J is TRBJ2-3 and V is TRBV5-1, with a tentative D call TRBD2 (5 bases). V was clipped by 4 bases and J by 5 bases, with 14 bases between them. Per the germline V gene, CDR1 is SGHRS and CDR2 is YFSETQ. The CDR3 spans 14 residues.

V is TRBV27 and J is TRBJ1-1; D might be TRBD1 (5 bases). Trimming shortened V by 2 bases and J by 11 bases, and 15 bases separated the two germline ends. Germline V gives CDR1 MNHEY, CDR2 SMNVEV (reference sequence). This CDR3 comprises 13 residues. CDR3: CASSLGRGEWAFF. Here the CDR3 DNA reads TGTGCCAGCAGTTTAGGCCGGGGGGAATGGGCTTTCTTT.

The V call is TRBV6-5, the J call TRBJ1-1; D possibly corresponds to TRBD1 (5 bases). The CDR3 has 12 amino acids. V shed 6 bases and J shed 8 bases, with 13 bases lying between them. CDR1 and CDR2 from the germline V gene are MNHEY and SVGAGI. CDR3 coding DNA: TGTGCCAGCAGATGGCAGGGCGGCGAAGCTTTCTTT. Protein sequence: CASRWQGGEAFF.

The rearrangement uses TRBV28 and TRBJ2-5; no reliable D call. Germline V lookup: CDR1 MDHEN, CDR2 SYDVKM. The CDR3 runs to 15 residues. Trimming stripped 7 bases from V and 3 bases from J, with 18 bases between. The CDR3 loop reads CASTSPLSVKETQYF. The DNA of the CDR3 is TGTGCCAGCACCTCCCCATTAAGCGTTAAAGAGACCCAGTACTTC. Together with reference TRBV28 and TRBJ2-5, the CDR3 gives the full variable domain: DVKVTQSSRYLVKRTGEKVFLECVQDMDHENMFWYRQDPGLGLRLIYFSYDVKMKEKGDIPEGYSVSREKKERFSLILESASTNQTSMYLCASTSPLSVKETQYFGPGTRLLVL.

This chain joins TRBV4-2 and TRBJ1-5; D uncertain. Between the trimmed V and J ends, which lost 1 base and 7 bases, there was a span of 14 bases. This CDR3 contains 15 residues. Germline CDR1 and CDR2: LGHNA and YNFKEQ. The DNA for the CDR3 is TGTGCCAGCAGCCAAGGCCATGCACGGGGACAGCCCCAGCATTTT. The encoded protein is CASSQGHARGQPQHF.

For the CDR3, the DNA is TGTGCCAGCAGTTTTGAGGGCAGAGCGAACACTGAAGCTTTCTTT. Its translation: CASSFEGRANTEAFF. The chain couples TRBV27 to TRBJ1-1; D call uncertain. This CDR3 contains 15 residues. Germline-derived CDR1 and CDR2 are MNHEY and SMNVEV (reference sequence). Between the trimmed V and J ends, which lost 3 bases and 1 base, there was a span of 12 bases.

This clone was seen just once. J is TRBJ2-3 and V is TRBV7-9; a possible D gene is TRBD1 (6 bases). V was clipped by 4 bases and J by 5 bases, with 10 bases between them. The germline CDR1 and CDR2 sequences are SEHNR and FQNEAQ (reference sequence). The length of the CDR3 is 13 residues. CDR3 sequence: CASSSSDRDTQYF. CDR3 DNA: TGTGCCAGCAGCTCCTCGGACAGAGATACGCAGTATTTT. The entire variable domain, with the rest obtained from reference TRBV7-9 and TRBJ2-3, is as follows: DTGVSQNPRHKITKRGQNVTFRCDPISEHNRLYWYRQTLGQGPEFLTYFQNEAQLEKSRLLSDRFSAERPKGSFSTLEIQRTEQGDSAMYLCASSSSDRDTQYFGPGTRLTVL.

The genes are TRBV18 and TRBJ1-1; 9 bases fit TRBD1. Germline trimming cut 3 bases from V and 0 bases from J; bases unmatched to any gene: 5. This CDR3 spans 16 amino acids. Germline values: CDR1 KGHSH, CDR2 LQKENI. CDR3 nucleotide sequence: TGTGCCAGCTCACCGGACAGGGGAGGATTGAACACTGAAGCTTTCTTT. This codes for CASSPDRGGLNTEAFF.

The chain is built from TRBV19 and TRBJ2-1, with D maybe TRBD2 (5 bases). The CDR3 runs to 15 residues. CDR1 and CDR2 (germline): LNHDA, SQIVND (reference sequence). The V and J ends lost 0 bases and 6 bases respectively, with 12 bases between them. This CDR3 is CASSIDHRGGNEQFF. The CDR3 DNA is TGTGCCAGTAGTATAGATCATCGGGGTGGCAATGAGCAGTTCTTC.

This rearrangement joins TRBV6-2 or TRBV6-3 to TRBJ2-1; D is unclear. The CDR3 covers 12 residues. CDR1 MNHEY and CDR2 SVGEGT come from the germline V gene. The V and J ends lost 6 bases and 6 bases respectively, with 9 bases between them. CDR3 loop: CASRPLSNEQFF. For the CDR3, the DNA is TGTGCCAGCAGGCCTCTATCCAATGAGCAGTTCTTC.

The rearrangement uses TRBV15 and TRBJ2-1, with 11 bases that match TRBD2. The germline CDR1 and CDR2 sequences are LNHNV and YYDKDF (reference sequence). This CDR3 is 16 amino acids long. V was pared by 1 base and J by 3 bases, with 2 bases of the junction left unmatched. The DNA for the CDR3 is TGTGCCACCAGCAGAGTAGGACTAGCGGGCTACAATGAGCAGTTCTTC. Protein product: CATSRVGLAGYNEQFF.

The chain is built from TRBV3-1 (or the pseudogene TRBV3-2) and TRBJ2-7; a weak D match, TRBD2 (6 bases). Trimming removed 4 bases from V and 7 bases from J, with 11 bases in between. This CDR3 has 12 amino acids. Germline CDR1 LGHDT, CDR2 YNNKEL (reference sequence). This chain's CDR3 is CASSPGVLEQYF. The CDR3 bases are TGTGCCAGCAGCCCGGGAGTCTTAGAGCAGTACTTC.

This rearrangement joins TRBV5-4 to TRBJ1-2; 9 bases are a match to TRBD1. CDR1 SGHNT and CDR2 YYREEE come from the germline V gene (reference sequence). This CDR3 region has 14 residues. J lost 4 bases, V lost 4 bases, and 5 bases had no gene match. CDR3 sequence reads: CASSPVDRGYGYTF. The CDR3 bases are TGTGCCAGCAGCCCGGTGGACAGGGGCTATGGCTACACCTTC.

The genes are TRBV7-9 and TRBJ2-3; 9 bases agree with TRBD2. This CDR3 contains 16 residues. The germline V gene encodes CDR1 SEHNR and CDR2 FQNEAQ (reference sequence). The J segment lost 4 bases and the V segment lost 1 base, leaving 6 bases of the junction unmatched. The CDR3 bases are TGTGCCAGCAGCTTAGGGCGGGAGGGTATCGCAGATACGCAGTATTTT. It encodes CASSLGREGIADTQYF.